Following are 22 T cell receptor beta chains from one sample sequenced in a study of cytomegalovirus exposure and HLA in healthy donors. 13 Jbeta primers and 60 Vbeta primers were used for the PCR. The protocol was immunoSEQ multiplex PCR, while the TCRdb copy is restricted to in-frame clones and leaves out a portion. The data show some 180,000 clones, 85% seen once. The specimen sequenced was PBMCs. These receptors came from a woman aged 50 to 60 in good health and CMV-seronegative.

The table lists this clone with a count of one. CDR3 DNA sequence: TGCAGTGCTAGCTGGGGGGTCCGAGCTTTCTTT. It specifies CSASWGVRAFF. The chain employs TRBV20-1 and TRBJ1-1, with a tentative D call TRBD1 (5 bases). CDR3 length equals 11 residues. Trimming shortened V by 3 bases and J by 10 bases, and 12 bases separated the two germline ends. The germline V gene encodes CDR1 DFQATT and CDR2 SNEGSKA (reference sequence).

The chain combines TRBV7-9 with TRBJ2-2, with 10 positions matching TRBD2. This CDR3 region has 17 residues. The trim removed 3 bases at V and 5 bases at J, leaving 9 bases unmatched. Germline CDR1 SEHNR, CDR2 FQNEAQ (reference sequence). The CDR3 spells CASSLLSGTSVTGELFF. CDR3 nucleotide sequence: TGTGCCAGCAGCTTGTTGTCTGGGACTAGCGTAACCGGGGAGCTGTTTTTT.

V is TRBV28 and J is TRBJ2-7, with 9 bases lining up with TRBD2. The germline gives CDR1 MDHEN, CDR2 SYDVKM. This CDR3 is built from 17 residues. V was pared by 6 bases and J by 2 bases, with 14 bases of the junction left unmatched. The CDR3 coding sequence is TGTGCCAGCAGCTCCAGAGGTAGCGGGAGAGGGGCCTACGAGCAGTACTTC. Encoded protein: CASSSRGSGRGAYEQYF.

This chain links TRBV5-1 with TRBJ2-3; TRBD2 agrees at 13 bases. CDR3 length equals 16 residues. Unmatched junction bases numbered 6, after V lost 4 bases and J lost 4 bases. The germline gives CDR1 SGHRS, CDR2 YFSETQ. In DNA, the CDR3 is TGCGCCAGCAGCCTCGGGACTAGCGGGACCCCAGATACGCAGTATTTT. This encodes CASSLGTSGTPDTQYF.

V usage is TRBV7-2 and J usage is TRBJ2-4, with TRBD2 matching 10 bases. With V trimmed by 2 bases and J by 0 bases, 10 bases remained unmatched. This CDR3 has 19 residues. Germline CDR1 is SGHTA and CDR2 is FQGNSA. The CDR3 sequence: CASSLSLAGDFLAKNIQYF. CDR3 nucleotides: TGTGCCAGCAGCTTATCGCTAGCGGGAGACTTTCTAGCCAAAAACATTCAGTACTTC.

The V gene is TRBV7-9, the J gene TRBJ1-1; the match to TRBD1 covers 8 bases. The CDR3 extends over 18 amino acids. The V gene's germline CDR1 is SEHNR and CDR2 FQNEAQ (reference sequence). The ends lost 4 bases at V and 1 base at J; junction bases unmatched: 14. The CDR3 loop is CASSSSGFQGAKNTEAFF. CDR3 DNA: TGTGCCAGCAGCTCCTCCGGCTTCCAGGGGGCGAAGAACACTGAAGCTTTCTTT.

This sequence joins TRBV30 and TRBJ2-1; TRBD1 matches at 12 bases. In germline, CDR1 is GTSNPN, CDR2 SVGIG (reference sequence). CDR3 length: 16 residues. V was clipped by 1 base and J by 2 bases; unmatched bases: 3. In DNA, the CDR3 is TGTGCCTGGAGTGGAGGGACAGGGGGCCCCTACAATGAGCAGTTCTTC. This gives the protein CAWSGGTGGPYNEQFF.

This chain links TRBV19 with TRBJ2-7, with D possibly TRBD2 on 7 matching bases. The CDR3 has 15 amino acids. CDR1 is LNHDA, CDR2 SQIVND, per germline (reference sequence). Trimming cost V 5 bases and J 7 bases, with 21 bases left between them. The CDR3: CASSLGGGISEEQYF. CDR3 DNA: TGTGCCAGTAGTCTGGGGGGGGGCATCTCGGAAGAGCAGTACTTC.

Here the CDR3 DNA reads TGCGCCAGCAGCCAAGATACAAACAGCCTAAGGAATGAAAAACTGTTTTTT. Its translation: CASSQDTNSLRNEKLFF. The V call is TRBV4-3, the J call TRBJ1-4; D is undetermined. Germline-derived CDR1 and CDR2 are LGHNA and YSLEER. V was clipped by 0 bases and J by 5 bases, with 16 bases between them. This CDR3 contains 17 residues.

In this sample, this clone turned up once. This chain joins TRBV29-1 and TRBJ2-7, with a tentative D call TRBD1 (5 bases). The CDR3 contains 13 residues. V was cut by 5 bases and J by 0 bases, with 11 bases left in between. The germline gives CDR1 SQVTM, CDR2 ANQGSEA. The CDR3 is CSVTGEISYEQYF. Here the CDR3 DNA reads TGCAGCGTTACAGGAGAGATCTCCTACGAGCAGTACTTC.

V and J are TRBV7-9 and TRBJ1-3; the D is unclear. Germline loops: CDR1 SEHNR, CDR2 FQNEAQ (reference sequence). With 4 bases removed from V and 7 bases from J, the gap between germline ends came to 8 bases. The CDR3 is 12 residues long. The CDR3 protein is CASSSNTNTIYF. Written as DNA, the CDR3 is TGTGCCAGCAGCTCAAACACCAACACCATATATTTT.

The V call is TRBV5-4, the J call TRBJ2-3; 9 bases fit TRBD2. V was pared by 0 bases and J by 5 bases, with 7 bases of the junction left unmatched. Germline V lookup: CDR1 SGHNT, CDR2 YYREEE (reference sequence). The length of the CDR3 is 16 residues. CDR3 nucleotide sequence: TGTGCCAGCAGCTTGGAGGGCGGGAGGGCCGTAGATACGCAGTATTTT. Amino acid sequence: CASSLEGGRAVDTQYF.

V gene TRBV10-3 combines with J gene TRBJ2-3; D remains unclear. V was clipped by 4 bases and J by 4 bases, with 3 bases between them. CDR3 length: 11 amino acids. CDR1 and CDR2 (germline): ENHRY, SYGVKD. The CDR3 DNA follows: TGTGCCATCAGTGGCGCAGATACGCAGTATTTT. This gives the protein CAISGADTQYF.

V is TRBV6-6 and J is TRBJ1-6; 9 bases map to TRBD1. Germline V gene sequence: CDR1 MNHNY, CDR2 SVGAGI (reference sequence). The CDR3 has 16 amino acids. The V segment lost 6 bases and the J segment 8 bases; nucleotides outside the gene matches: 11. In nucleotides, the CDR3 is TGTGCCAGCAGAGAAAAAACCGGGACAGGGCATTCACCCCTCCACTTT. Protein sequence: CASREKTGTGHSPLHF.

The chain recombines TRBV5-8 with TRBJ2-7; 7 bases align to TRBD2. Germline V lookup: CDR1 SGHTS, CDR2 YDEGEE. This CDR3 comprises 12 residues. V was pared by 3 bases and J by 5 bases, with 2 bases of the junction left unmatched. The CDR3: CASSWGGNEQYF. For the CDR3, the DNA is TGTGCCAGCAGCTGGGGGGGGAACGAGCAGTACTTC.

This chain uses TRBV7-9 with TRBJ2-5; 9 bases line up with TRBD2. Per the germline V gene, CDR1 is SEHNR and CDR2 is FQNEAQ (reference sequence). The CDR3 has 14 residues. J gave up 5 bases and V 4 bases, and 5 bases lay outside the gene matches. DNA of the CDR3: TGTGCCAGCAGCTGGCGGGGGGGAGGGGAGACCCAGTACTTC. Translating gives CASSWRGGGETQYF.

The chain uses TRBV6-5 and TRBJ1-6; no definite D call. Trimming shortened V by 7 bases and J by 9 bases, and 16 bases separated the two germline ends. The CDR3 is 14 residues long. Germline lookup yields CDR1 MNHEY and CDR2 SVGAGI. CDR3 region: CASKEDAVPSPLHF. In nucleotides, the CDR3 is TGTGCCAGCAAGGAGGACGCCGTTCCTTCACCCCTCCACTTT.

This clone was counted once. The genes are TRBV5-1 and TRBJ2-1, with TRBD2 identical over 14 bases. After removal of 0 bases from V and 6 bases from J, the junction contained 5 bases not matched to a gene. Germline assignment: CDR1 SGHRS and CDR2 YFSETQ. This CDR3 contains 17 residues. In DNA, the CDR3 is TGCGCCAGCAGCTTGGCCCCCGGGACTAGCGGGAGCAATGAGCAGTTCTTC. This sequence encodes CASSLAPGTSGSNEQFF.

The J gene is TRBJ2-7, the V gene TRBV15, with D tentatively TRBD1 (5 bases). The CDR3 spans 13 residues. CDR1 and CDR2 from the germline V gene are LNHNV and YYDKDF (reference sequence). V dropped 3 bases and J dropped 2 bases, with 8 bases sitting between them. This chain's CDR3 is CATSSTTAYEQYF. Here the CDR3 DNA reads TGTGCCACCAGCAGTACGACAGCCTACGAGCAGTACTTC.

The chain has TRBV5-5 and TRBJ2-5; no reliable D call. Germline CDR1 is SGHKS and CDR2 is YYEKEE (reference sequence). V gave up 2 bases and J gave up 7 bases, with 18 bases separating them. The CDR3 runs 15 residues. The CDR3 DNA is TGTGCCAGCAGCTTCGGGTCGAGTTCCATGAGGACCCAGTACTTC. It translates to CASSFGSSSMRTQYF.

Details on this clone: The junction departs from germline at one end; a sequencing error may be responsible. The chain combines TRBV5-1 with TRBJ2-1; 8 nucleotides agree with TRBD1. Per germline, CDR1 SGHRS and CDR2 YFSETQ. CDR3 length equals 14 residues. This chain's CDR3 is CASRLGDRWDEQFF. The CDR3 DNA reads TGCGCCAGCAGATTGGGGGACAGGTGGGATGAGCAGTTCTTC.

This chain uses TRBV5-4 with TRBJ2-3; no clear D. The V end was cut by 5 bases, the J end by 2 bases, with 9 bases between. Germline V lookup: CDR1 SGHNT, CDR2 YYREEE (reference sequence). This CDR3 spans 13 amino acids. The DNA for the CDR3 is TGTGCCAGCAGTGACACCTCCACAGATACGCAGTATTTT. It is translated as CASSDTSTDTQYF.